The sample holds one count of the clone carrying this T cell receptor (beta chain). What it recognizes is unknown. The CDR3 totals 16 residues. The V and J ends lost 8 bases and 0 bases respectively, with 17 bases between them. Germline V CDR1 and CDR2: LNHDA, SQIVND (reference sequence). The sample belongs to a study of long-term antiretroviral therapy in people with HIV. Study results and limitations: Blood in the study was drawn between about 2004 and 2017, possibly under older ART regimens, which may be less effective than current ones. Across all time points, the repertoire was dominated by clones that expanded before ART. ART adherence, viral resistance and therapy changes went undocumented. Relative to control repertoires, HIV repertoires exhibited narrower CDR3 length ranges.

At the survey level, the v3.0 immunoSEQ assay was run. Clones were read by immunoSEQ multiplex PCR, and TCRdb kept only the in-frame ones, dropping some. The repertoire holds about 28,000 clones, with around four fifths as singletons. The sequences come from unsorted PBMCs, collected 2.7 to 2.8 years after starting antiretroviral therapy. The clonotype originates from a young man with HIV. The chain combines TRBV19 with TRBJ2-1; D may correspond to TRBD1 or TRBD2 (6 bases each). The CDR3 spells CASDGGWRDSYNEQFF. The CDR3 nucleotides read TGTGCCAGTGACGGGGGCTGGAGGGACTCCTACAATGAGCAGTTCTTC.